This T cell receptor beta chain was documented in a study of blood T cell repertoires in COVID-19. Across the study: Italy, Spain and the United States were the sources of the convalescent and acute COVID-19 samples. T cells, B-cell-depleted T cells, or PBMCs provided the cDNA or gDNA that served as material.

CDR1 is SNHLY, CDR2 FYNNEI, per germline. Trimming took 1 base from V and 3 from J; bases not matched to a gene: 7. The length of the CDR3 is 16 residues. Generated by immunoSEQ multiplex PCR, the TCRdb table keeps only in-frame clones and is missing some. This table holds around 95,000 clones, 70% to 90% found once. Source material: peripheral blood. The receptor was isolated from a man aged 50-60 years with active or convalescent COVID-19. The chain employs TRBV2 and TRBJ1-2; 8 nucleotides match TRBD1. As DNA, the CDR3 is TGTGCCAGCAGTGAAGAGTTCCTGACAGGGGACTATGGCTACACCTTC. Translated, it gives CASSEEFLTGDYGYTF. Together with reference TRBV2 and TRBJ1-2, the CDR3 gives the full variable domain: EPEVTQTPSHQVTQMGQEVILRCVPISNHLYFYWYRQILGQKVEFLVSFYNNEISEKSEIFDDQFSVERPDGSNFTLKIRSTKLEDSAMYFCASSEEFLTGDYGYTFGSGTRLTVV.